These 2 T cell receptor beta chains were all obtained from the same sample, sequenced in a study of OX40 agonist ivuxolimab in advanced cancers. Repertoires were generated with immunoSEQ multiplex PCR, while TCRdb's copy carries only in-frame clones and drops some. Found here are 20,000 to 25,000 clones, less than 90% of them singletons; the top ten hold around 49%. The sequences come from CD4+ or CD8+ T cells sorted from blood, collected in a trial of the OX40 agonist ivuxolimab. The receptors were sampled from an adult with an advanced solid tumor such as melanoma, head and neck, liver or kidney cancer.

This chain joins TRBV27 and TRBJ2-2; TRBD1 matches at 8 bases. The ends lost 5 bases at V and 6 bases at J; junction bases unmatched: 2. Germline V gene sequence: CDR1 MNHEY, CDR2 SMNVEV (reference sequence). The CDR3 runs 13 residues. Here the CDR3 DNA reads TGTGCCAGCAGTAGACAGGGGCCCGGGGAGCTGTTTTTT. It encodes CASSRQGPGELFF.

V is TRBV9 and J is TRBJ2-3; D uncertain. The CDR3 is 16 amino acids. CDR1 and CDR2 (germline): SGDLS, YYNGEE. Between the trimmed V and J ends, which lost 1 base and 1 base, there was a span of 13 bases. The CDR3 DNA follows: TGTGCCAGCAGCGTACCGGCATCCGTCGGCACAGATACGCAGTATTTT. Its protein product is CASSVPASVGTDTQYF.